One and the same sample provided the 29 T cell receptor beta chains below, sequenced in a study of OX40 agonist ivuxolimab in advanced cancers. Generated by immunoSEQ multiplex PCR, the TCRdb table keeps only in-frame clones and is missing some. The sample lists 75,000 to 95,000 clones, roughly 90% seen once, with 8% to 10% in the top ten. The sample consisted of CD4+ or CD8+ T cells sorted from blood, taken in a trial of the OX40 agonist ivuxolimab. All receptors derive from an adult with an advanced solid tumor such as melanoma, head and neck, liver or kidney cancer.

The chain recombines TRBV4-2 with TRBJ1-4, with 9 bases that match TRBD1. Germline loops: CDR1 LGHNA, CDR2 YNFKEQ. This CDR3 spans 15 amino acids. V was clipped by 5 bases and J by 13 bases; unmatched bases: 14. Written as DNA, the CDR3 is TGTGCCAGCAGCGCCGGAGGGGACAGGGAAATAATACTGTTTTTT. Its translation is CASSAGGDREIILFF.

The rearrangement uses TRBV4-1 and TRBJ2-3; D perhaps matches TRBD2 (5 bases). This CDR3 is built from 14 residues. Between the trimmed V and J ends, which lost 0 bases and 10 bases, there was a span of 14 bases. CDR1 is MGHRA, CDR2 YSYEKL, per germline. The CDR3 bases are TGCGCCAGCAGCCAAGAAGAGGGCGGAATGGCGCAGTATTTT. It is translated as CASSQEEGGMAQYF.

The chain links TRBV9 to TRBJ1-2, with D possibly being TRBD1 (6 bases). This CDR3 has 14 residues. Germline V CDR1 and CDR2: SGDLS, YYNGEE. Trimming cost V 3 bases and J 1 base, with 10 bases left between them. CDR3 bases: TGTGCCAGCAGCGGGACAGCGATTAACTATGGCTACACCTTC. Amino acid sequence: CASSGTAINYGYTF.

CDR3 loop: CASSGNRARGTDTQYF. CDR3 DNA: TGTGCCAGCAGTGGGAACAGGGCGCGCGGCACAGATACGCAGTATTTT. V usage is TRBV6-1 and J usage is TRBJ2-3; D may be TRBD1 (6 bases). V gave up 4 bases and J gave up 1 base, with 15 bases separating them. The CDR3 is made up of 16 amino acids. CDR1 and CDR2 from the germline V gene are MNHNS and SASEGT.

The rearrangement joins TRBV5-6 to TRBJ1-2, with D possibly matching TRBD1 (5 bases). V lost 4 bases to trimming and J lost 8 bases, with 21 bases between them. Germline CDR1 is SGHDT and CDR2 is YYEEEE. The CDR3 loop spans 15 amino acids. The CDR3 bases are TGTGCCAGCAGCCCGGGCGTCCGCAGGGCCCGCGGCTACACCTTC. This sequence encodes CASSPGVRRARGYTF.

The genes are TRBV21-1 and TRBJ2-2; TRBD2 is taken as the D call from the table, unchecked against the DNA. TRBV21-1 is shown as a pseudogene. The CDR3 length is 18 residues. The CDR3 DNA is TGTGCCAGCAGCAAAGGTCGGCAGCCCCCGGGGGTGACCGGGGAGCTGTTTTTT. It translates to CASSKGRQPPGVTGELFF.

The rearrangement uses TRBV19 and TRBJ2-3; no definite D call. Trimming removed 8 bases from V and 4 bases from J, with 16 bases in between. The CDR3 runs to 14 residues. Germline V gives CDR1 LNHDA, CDR2 SQIVND (reference sequence). The CDR3 DNA is TGTGCCAGTTCGGACCTCAAATACCCAGATACGCAGTATTTT. Translation gives CASSDLKYPDTQYF.

The chain links TRBV28 to TRBJ2-3; 8 positions agree with TRBD2. With V trimmed by 5 bases and J by 1 base, 8 bases remained unmatched. This CDR3 region has 16 residues. CDR1 and CDR2 from the germline V gene are MDHEN and SYDVKM. The CDR3 here is CASSILAGSGTDTQYF. CDR3 nucleotides: TGTGCCAGCAGTATTTTAGCGGGATCCGGCACAGATACGCAGTATTTT. Drawing the rest from reference TRBV28 and TRBJ2-3, the complete variable domain is DVKVTQSSRYLVKRTGEKVFLECVQDMDHENMFWYRQDPGLGLRLIYFSYDVKMKEKGDIPEGYSVSREKKERFSLILESASTNQTSMYLCASSILAGSGTDTQYFGPGTRLTVL.

The chain carries TRBV10-2 and TRBJ1-6; no clear D gene. Germline V CDR1 and CDR2: WSHSY, SAAADI. V was cut by 3 bases and J by 0 bases, with 9 bases left in between. The CDR3 consists of 16 residues. The CDR3 loop reads CASSDKGSSYNSPLHF. The CDR3 nucleotides read TGCGCCAGCAGTGATAAAGGGAGCTCCTATAATTCACCCCTCCACTTT.

This chain joins TRBV7-9 and TRBJ2-3; D remains ambiguous. V was shortened by 1 base and J by 0 bases, with 5 bases between the two germline ends. The CDR3 loop spans 14 amino acids. Per germline, CDR1 SEHNR and CDR2 FQNEAQ (reference sequence). In DNA, the CDR3 is TGTGCCAGCAGCTTAGATCAGAGCACAGATACGCAGTATTTT. Protein product: CASSLDQSTDTQYF.

V gene TRBV4-1 combines with J gene TRBJ1-1, with D possibly TRBD1 on 5 matching bases. V was shortened by 2 bases and J by 3 bases, with 25 bases between the two germline ends. Germline CDR1 is MGHRA and CDR2 is YSYEKL. CDR3 length: 19 amino acids. This chain's CDR3 is CASSQLTPAPGGFHTEAFF. The CDR3, as DNA: TGCGCCAGCAGCCAACTCACCCCTGCCCCGGGGGGATTCCACACTGAAGCTTTCTTT.

The rearrangement uses TRBV27 and TRBJ2-5, with D perhaps TRBD1 (6 bases). In germline, CDR1 is MNHEY, CDR2 SMNVEV (reference sequence). The CDR3 covers 13 residues. Trimming took 9 bases from V and 5 from J, leaving 16 bases between them. For the CDR3, the DNA is TGTGCCAGTGCTCGGGATGACAGGGAGACCCAGTACTTC. Its protein is CASARDDRETQYF.

This clone was seen more than once but under ten times. The chain employs TRBV28 and TRBJ2-3; D may be TRBD1 (5 bases). Between the trimmed V and J ends, which lost 5 bases and 6 bases, there was a span of 15 bases. Germline loops: CDR1 MDHEN, CDR2 SYDVKM. The CDR3 runs to 14 residues. The CDR3 nucleotides are TGTGCCAGCAGTAGTATAAGGGGCATTGATACGCAGTATTTT. This translates into CASSSIRGIDTQYF.

The gene calls are TRBV11-3 and TRBJ2-3; TRBD1 matches at 11 bases. The CDR3 is made up of 14 amino acids. The germline gives CDR1 SGHNT, CDR2 YENEEA. The V gene end was trimmed by 5 bases and the J gene end by 6 bases; junction bases not matched to a gene: 4. The chain's CDR3 is CASSHRDRGDTQYF. DNA of the CDR3: TGTGCCAGCAGCCACCGGGACAGGGGGGATACGCAGTATTTT.

This CDR3 reads CASRITSGRNYEQYF. The CDR3 DNA is TGTGCCAGCAGAATCACTAGCGGGAGAAACTACGAGCAGTACTTC. The chain has TRBV28 and TRBJ2-7, with TRBD2 identical over 11 bases. Losses at the gene ends were 6 bases for V and 3 bases for J; bases not matched to a gene: 7. The CDR3 has 15 amino acids. Looked up from germline, CDR1 is MDHEN and CDR2 is SYDVKM.

Concerning this clone: Its ends do not fully match the called genes, so a read error is possible. The rearrangement links TRBV4-2 to TRBJ2-7; 16 nucleotides align to TRBD2. The CDR3 is made up of 14 amino acids. Germline CDR1 and CDR2: LGHNA and YNFKEQ. This CDR3 is CASSLGTSGRAIHF. CDR3 DNA sequence: TGTGCCAGCAGCCTCGGGACTAGCGGGAGGGCGATCCACTTC.

The V and J genes are TRBV5-4 and TRBJ1-2; D gene uncertain. The germline V gene has CDR1 SGHNT and CDR2 YYREEE (reference sequence). The length of the CDR3 is 14 residues. V was shortened by 0 bases and J by 4 bases, with 10 bases between the two germline ends. The CDR3, as DNA: TGTGCCAGCAGCTTGGGTAACTCTTTCTATGGCTACACCTTC. Translated: CASSLGNSFYGYTF.

V is TRBV2 and J is TRBJ2-7; the D call may be TRBD1 or TRBD2 (5 bases each). The germline V gene has CDR1 SNHLY and CDR2 FYNNEI. The CDR3 contains 15 residues. V lost 6 bases, J lost 0 bases, and 15 bases lay in between. The CDR3: CASRGRWGTSYEQYF. In DNA form, the CDR3 reads TGTGCCAGCAGAGGACGATGGGGGACCTCCTACGAGCAGTACTTC.

V usage is TRBV10-3 and J usage is TRBJ2-3; TRBD2 is a possible D gene (7 bases). Trimming took 5 bases from V and 3 from J, leaving 15 bases between them. CDR1 and CDR2 from the germline V gene are ENHRY and SYGVKD. This CDR3 comprises 15 residues. The CDR3 region has the DNA TGTGCCATCAGTTTAGGAGGGGGGGGTACAGATACGCAGTATTTT. This sequence encodes CAISLGGGGTDTQYF.

The chain couples TRBV28 to TRBJ2-1, with TRBD1 identical over 11 bases. Germline V gene data show CDR1 as MDHEN and CDR2 as SYDVKM. The CDR3 runs to 16 residues. V was pared by 5 bases and J by 9 bases, with 12 bases of the junction left unmatched. The CDR3 nucleotides read TGTGCCAGCAGTCCGCTAAGGACAGGGGGCCGGGGTGAGCAGTTCTTC. This sequence encodes CASSPLRTGGRGEQFF.

A single count supports this clone. The V and J genes are TRBV10-3 and TRBJ1-2, with D maybe TRBD1 (5 bases). Germline loops: CDR1 ENHRY, CDR2 SYGVKD. V was trimmed by 2 bases and J by 3 bases, leaving 13 bases between them. The CDR3 is 15 residues long. This chain's CDR3 is CAISEGREADYGYTF. In DNA, the CDR3 is TGTGCCATCAGTGAGGGCAGGGAGGCTGACTATGGCTACACCTTC.

This clone came up a few times. The CDR3, as DNA: TGTGCCAGCAGTGGGGGCCAGAGTCTCCCCCAGCATTTT. Residues: CASSGGQSLPQHF. The gene calls are TRBV2 and TRBJ1-5, with a tentative D call TRBD1 (5 bases). The CDR3 covers 13 residues. The V gene lost 4 bases and the J gene lost 10 bases, with 14 bases spanning the gap. Germline-derived CDR1 and CDR2 are SNHLY and FYNNEI. The whole variable domain, remainder taken from reference TRBV2 and TRBJ1-5, is EPEVTQTPSHQVTQMGQEVILRCVPISNHLYFYWYRQILGQKVEFLVSFYNNEISEKSEIFDDQFSVERPDGSNFTLKIRSTKLEDSAMYFCASSGGQSLPQHFGDGTRLSIL.

CDR3 sequence (DNA): TGTGCCAGCAGCGTGGGTGACTTGGGCAATCAGCCCCAGCATTTT. Residues: CASSVGDLGNQPQHF. The V gene is TRBV9, the J gene TRBJ1-5; D call uncertain. Trimming shortened V by 2 bases and J by 2 bases, and 11 bases separated the two germline ends. The CDR3 extends over 15 amino acids. From germline, CDR1 is SGDLS and CDR2 YYNGEE.

V is TRBV5-1 and J is TRBJ2-7; 10 bases line up with TRBD1. Germline CDR1 SGHRS, CDR2 YFSETQ. The trim removed 4 bases at V and 3 bases at J, leaving 7 bases unmatched. The CDR3 is 15 amino acids. CDR3 coding DNA: TGCGCCAGCAGCCTCGGGACAGGGGCCAACTACGAGCAGTACTTC. Translation gives CASSLGTGANYEQYF.

The rearrangement uses TRBV5-1 and TRBJ2-7; maybe TRBD1 (5 bases). Germline-derived CDR1 and CDR2 are SGHRS and YFSETQ. The CDR3 is made up of 15 amino acids. Trimming shortened V by 4 bases and J by 2 bases, and 16 bases separated the two germline ends. The CDR3 sequence is CASSLQGQGTYEQYF. For the CDR3, the DNA is TGCGCCAGCAGCCTACAAGGGCAGGGCACCTACGAGCAGTACTTC.

The V gene is TRBV28, the J gene TRBJ1-5, with a tentative D call TRBD1 (6 bases). V gave up 4 bases and J gave up 5 bases, with 15 bases separating them. Per the germline V gene, CDR1 is MDHEN and CDR2 is SYDVKM. The CDR3 is made up of 15 amino acids. In DNA, the CDR3 is TGTGCCAGCAGTTCCAGCAGGGGTGGAGATCAGCCCCAGCATTTT. Its translation: CASSSSRGGDQPQHF.

The rearrangement joins TRBV28 to TRBJ1-5; TRBD1 is a possible D gene (6 bases). The germline V gene has CDR1 MDHEN and CDR2 SYDVKM. Between the trimmed V and J ends, which lost 9 bases and 5 bases, there was a span of 17 bases. The CDR3 spans 14 residues. The CDR3: CASTTGTTYQPQHF. The CDR3 coding sequence is TGTGCCAGTACTACCGGGACAACTTATCAGCCCCAGCATTTT.

The chain couples TRBV19 to TRBJ1-2; 7 bases align to TRBD1. The CDR3 covers 14 residues. With V trimmed by 9 bases and J by 4 bases, 11 bases remained unmatched. Germline CDR1 and CDR2: LNHDA and SQIVND (reference sequence). The CDR3 sequence: CASGRNRGGYGYTF. The CDR3 nucleotides are TGTGCCAGCGGGCGGAACAGGGGAGGCTATGGCTACACCTTC.

This sequence joins TRBV9 and TRBJ2-6; tentatively, D is TRBD1 (6 bases). From germline, CDR1 is SGDLS and CDR2 YYNGEE. CDR3 length equals 15 residues. Trimming took 6 bases from V and 0 from J, leaving 10 bases between them. CDR3 sequence (DNA): TGTGCCAGCAACAGGGTTTACTCTGGGGCCAACGTCCTGACTTTC. Protein: CASNRVYSGANVLTF.